The clone carrying this T cell receptor beta chain was recorded at least ten times. Germline CDR1 and CDR2: MDHEN and SYDVKM. The junction had 12 bases not matched to a gene; V was cut back by 3 bases and J by 5 bases. There are 17 residues in the CDR3. Researchers amplified the TCR beta CDR3 regions from RNA transcripts. Primed by the HTBI set, a first-round RT-PCR was run on the TCR CDR3. TCRdb recomputed calls from the multiplex PCR reads with MiXCR, one row per CDR3 protein. Among hundreds of thousands of distinct CDR3 sequences listed, 14% were seen once. The sample belongs to a study of T cells in Graves' hyperthyroidism and ophthalmopathy.

The sample was blood. This chain joins TRBV28 and TRBJ2-5, with 10 bases matching TRBD2. The origin of this receptor is a woman aged 18-29 years with Graves' hyperthyroidism. DNA of the CDR3: TGTGCCAGCAGTTTGCACTCAGCGGGAGGGGGCGGGGAGACCCAGTACTTC. Protein sequence: CASSLHSAGGGGETQYF.